These T cell receptor beta chains were read from a single sample in a study of cytomegalovirus exposure and HLA in healthy donors. Libraries were prepared by immunoSEQ multiplex PCR; TCRdb keeps only in-frame clonotypes and omits some of them. This sample has 100,000 to 150,000 clones, with approximately 80% found just once. Input material: PBMCs. These TCRs come from a male donor in good health and CMV-seropositive. CDR3s include the opening cysteine and the closing phenylalanine or tryptophan. The D gene is left open where the match is weak. Size values are once, few and many counts, or a class for expanded clones, and some rows have none.

clone size	J gene	V gene	D gene	CDR3 protein	CDR3 DNA
NA	TRBJ1-5	TRBV4-1	TRBD1	CASSQGQGNQPQHF	TGCGCCAGCAGCCAAGGACAGGGGAATCAGCCCCAGCATTTT
NA	TRBJ2-5	TRBV6-1	NA	CASSKLRETQYF	TGTGCCAGCAGCAAGCTGCGGGAGACCCAGTACTTC
NA	TRBJ2-2	TRBV7-6	TRBD1	CASSLFPPQGARTGELFF	TGTGCCAGCAGCTTATTCCCCCCACAGGGGGCACGGACCGGGGAGCTGTTTTTT
NA	TRBJ2-4	TRBV11-2	NA	CASRTGRDIQYF	TGTGCCAGTAGGACAGGGAGGGACATTCAGTACTTC
NA	TRBJ2-7	TRBV7-3	TRBD2	CASGFASGFGTYEQYF	TGTGCCAGCGGTTTTGCTAGCGGCTTTGGAACCTACGAGCAGTACTTC
NA	TRBJ2-7	TRBV7-9	NA	CASSSPGDYEQYF	TGTGCCAGCAGCTCGCCGGGGGATTACGAGCAGTACTTC
few	TRBJ1-3	TRBV7-2	NA	CASSLSGTPLPGNTIYF	TGTGCCAGCAGCTTATCCGGGACACCTCTCCCAGGAAACACCATATATTTT
NA	TRBJ2-7	TRBV7-9	NA	CASSLAQGRSYEQYF	TGTGCCAGCAGCTTAGCGCAGGGTAGAAGCTACGAGCAGTACTTC
NA	TRBJ2-1	TRBV13	TRBD2	CASSLGTSGHNEQFF	TGTGCCAGCAGCTTAGGGACTAGCGGCCACAATGAGCAGTTCTTC
NA	TRBJ2-5	TRBV10-3	TRBD2	CATKAGEETQYF	TGTGCCACCAAAGCGGGAGAGGAGACCCAGTACTTC
NA	TRBJ2-7	TRBV28	TRBD2	CASSKLAGGSYEQYF	TGTGCCAGCAGTAAACTAGCGGGAGGCTCCTACGAGCAGTACTTC
NA	TRBJ1-1	TRBV10-3	TRBD1	CAIKRQGAATEAFF	TGTGCCATCAAACGACAGGGAGCCGCCACTGAAGCTTTCTTT
NA	TRBJ2-5	TRBV25-1	NA	CASGFETQYF	TGTGCCAGCGGCTTCGAGACCCAGTACTTC
NA	TRBJ2-7	TRBV19	NA	CASSIVEGHEQYF	TGTGCCAGTAGTATCGTGGAGGGTCACGAGCAGTACTTC
NA	TRBJ2-1	TRBV6-1	TRBD2	CASSGIRTSGSNEQFF	TGTGCCAGCAGTGGAATCCGGACTAGCGGGAGTAATGAGCAGTTCTTC
NA	TRBJ2-7	TRBV7-2	TRBD2	CASSPRGREVDEQYF	TGTGCCAGCAGCCCCCGGGGGCGGGAGGTTGACGAGCAGTACTTC
NA	TRBJ2-2	TRBV19	NA	CASSFLAPVDTGELFF	TGTGCCAGTAGTTTCCTAGCGCCCGTGGACACCGGGGAGCTGTTTTTT
NA	TRBJ2-7	TRBV30	TRBD1	CAWKKGQGVHEQYF	TGTGCCTGGAAAAAGGGACAGGGTGTCCACGAGCAGTACTTC
NA	TRBJ1-4	TRBV2	TRBD1	CASSDSSPGQLMRKLFF	TGTGCCAGCAGTGACTCCTCTCCGGGACAGTTAATGAGGAAACTGTTTTTT
NA	TRBJ1-1	TRBV19	NA	CASLNRAYTEAFF	TGTGCCAGTCTGAACAGGGCCTACACTGAAGCTTTCTTT
NA	TRBJ2-1	TRBV9	TRBD1	CASSARTGESLDEQFF	TGTGCCAGCAGCGCCCGGACAGGGGAAAGCCTGGATGAGCAGTTCTTC
NA	TRBJ2-7	TRBV30	TRBD1	CAWSQTGSTYEQYF	TGTGCCTGGAGTCAGACAGGGTCAACCTACGAGCAGTACTTC
NA	TRBJ2-1	TRBV2	TRBD2	CASWVLAGGDNEQFF	TGTGCCAGCTGGGTGCTAGCGGGAGGCGACAATGAGCAGTTCTTC
NA	TRBJ1-6	TRBV11-2	NA	CASSLVQAYDSPLHF	TGTGCCAGCAGCTTAGTCCAGGCCTATGATTCACCCCTCCACTTT
NA	TRBJ2-7	TRBV6-1	TRBD1	CASSQRTGHHEQYF	TGTGCCAGCAGTCAACGGACAGGGCACCACGAGCAGTACTTC
NA	TRBJ1-5	TRBV4-3	NA	CASSQGRYGSQPQHF	TGCGCCAGCAGCCAAGGCCGGTATGGGAGTCAGCCCCAGCATTTT
NA	TRBJ2-7	TRBV5-6	NA	CASSLALEIHEQYF	TGTGCCAGCAGCTTGGCCCTAGAAATCCACGAGCAGTACTTC
NA	TRBJ2-2	TRBV9	TRBD1	CASSVDRGTGELFF	TGTGCCAGCAGCGTAGACAGGGGCACCGGGGAGCTGTTTTTT
NA	TRBJ1-5	TRBV5-1	NA	CASSSIRGGQPQHF	TGTGCCAGCAGCTCGATCAGGGGCGGTCAGCCCCAGCATTTT
NA	TRBJ2-7	TRBV19	NA	CASNNGGSSYEQYF	TGTGCCAGTAACAACGGGGGTAGCTCCTACGAGCAGTACTTC
many	TRBJ2-5	TRBV13	NA	CASSSRGGARTQYF	TGTGCCAGCAGCTCCCGTGGGGGGGCGCGGACCCAGTACTTC
medium-sized	TRBJ2-7	TRBV19	NA	CARSSGTLIKHYEQYF	TGTGCCAGATCCTCCGGGACACTCATTAAACACTACGAGCAGTACTTC
NA	TRBJ2-3	TRBV9	TRBD2	CASSVGGLAGVGDTQYF	TGTGCCAGCAGCGTAGGAGGACTAGCGGGAGTTGGAGATACGCAGTATTTT
NA	TRBJ2-1	TRBV2	TRBD1	CASSERDRVLNEQFF	TGTGCCAGCAGTGAAAGGGACAGGGTGTTAAATGAGCAGTTCTTC
NA	TRBJ1-5	TRBV27	TRBD1	CASSPRQGDWNQPQHF	TGTGCCAGCAGTCCTCGACAGGGCGATTGGAATCAGCCCCAGCATTTT
NA	TRBJ1-1	TRBV6-5	NA	CASSYSRYQHSEAFF	TGTGCCAGCAGTTACTCGAGGTATCAACACTCTGAAGCTTTCTTT